The clone carrying this T cell receptor beta chain was counted only a few times. What it binds is unknown. The data are from a study of blood T cells in healthy people across ages. Study outcomes and limitations: Naive CD4+ cell counts and diversity both ran higher in long-lived than in aged donors.

Using a J-beta primer mix together with a sample-barcoded 5' primer, a second PCR was run for roughly 7 to 11 cycles. Sequencing yielded, for each sample, at least 2.5 million paired-end reads carrying CDR3. TCRdb passed the 5' RACE reads through MiXCR, listing each CDR3 protein once. The table has hundreds of thousands of distinct CDR3 sequences, 60% to 80% seen once. The germline CDR1 and CDR2 sequences are SGHTA and FQGTGA. This CDR3 contains 16 residues. Trimming stripped 2 bases from V and 2 bases from J, with 15 bases between. Isolation per sample recovered at least 6 million PBMCs. The clonotype originates from a man aged 25-45 years in good health. Sample: blood. The chain carries TRBV7-3 and TRBJ2-5; D is possibly TRBD1 (6 bases). This CDR3 reads CASSLLGGSGQETQYF. DNA for the CDR3: TGTGCCAGCAGCTTACTAGGGGGATCCGGACAAGAGACCCAGTACTTC.